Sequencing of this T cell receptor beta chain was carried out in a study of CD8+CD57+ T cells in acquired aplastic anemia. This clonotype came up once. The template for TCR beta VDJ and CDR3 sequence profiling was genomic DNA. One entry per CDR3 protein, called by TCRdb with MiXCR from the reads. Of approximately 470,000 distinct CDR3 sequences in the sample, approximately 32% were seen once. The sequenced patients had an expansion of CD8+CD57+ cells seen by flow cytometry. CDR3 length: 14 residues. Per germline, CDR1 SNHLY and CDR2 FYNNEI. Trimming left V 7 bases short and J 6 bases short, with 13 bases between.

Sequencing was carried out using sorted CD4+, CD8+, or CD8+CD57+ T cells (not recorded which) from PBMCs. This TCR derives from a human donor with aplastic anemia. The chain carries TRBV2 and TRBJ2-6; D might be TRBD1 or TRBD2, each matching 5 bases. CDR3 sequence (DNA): TGTGCCAGCAAGGAAGGGACCTTGGCCAACGTCCTGACTTTC. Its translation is CASKEGTLANVLTF.